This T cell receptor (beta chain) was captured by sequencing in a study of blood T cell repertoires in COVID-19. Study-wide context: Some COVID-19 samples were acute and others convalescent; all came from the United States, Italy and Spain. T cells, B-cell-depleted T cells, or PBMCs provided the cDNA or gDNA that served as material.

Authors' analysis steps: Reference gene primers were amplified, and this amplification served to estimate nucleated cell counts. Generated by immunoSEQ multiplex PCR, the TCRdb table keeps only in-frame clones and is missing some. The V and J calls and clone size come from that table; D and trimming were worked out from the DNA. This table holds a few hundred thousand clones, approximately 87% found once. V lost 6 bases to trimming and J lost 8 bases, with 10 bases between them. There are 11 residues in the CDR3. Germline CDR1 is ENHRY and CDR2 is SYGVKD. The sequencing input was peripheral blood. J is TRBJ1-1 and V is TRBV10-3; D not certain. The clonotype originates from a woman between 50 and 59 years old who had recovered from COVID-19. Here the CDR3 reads CAIRGSQEAFF. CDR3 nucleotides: TGTGCCATCAGGGGCAGCCAAGAAGCTTTCTTT.